This TCR beta chain was found in a study of blood T cells in healthy people across ages. Findings of the study overall: Observed TCR beta diversity per million T cells went down as age went up. This fall followed a roughly linear course with age.

This clonotype came up once. Its antigen remains unknown. Next came a second PCR, run for about 7 to 12 cycles, which used a sample-barcoded 5' primer along with a J-beta primer mix. Individual samples furnished no less than 2.5 million CDR3-containing paired-end reads apiece. Using its own MiXCR run on the 5' RACE reads, TCRdb lists one record per CDR3 protein. The sample shows 650,000 to 700,000 distinct CDR3 sequences, about 30% of them seen only once. Sequencing was performed on blood. This TCR was sampled from a woman over 75 in good health.

As DNA, the CDR3 is TGTGCCAGCAGCCAGAGGGGGCTAGCGGGAGGAGAGCAGTACTTC. Its translation: CASSQRGLAGGEQYF. V is TRBV7-2 and J is TRBJ2-5; 11 positions agree with TRBD2. Germline-derived CDR1 and CDR2 are SGHTA and FQGNSA. The CDR3 extends over 15 amino acids. V was clipped by 5 bases and J by 11 bases; unmatched bases: 13.